This T cell receptor beta chain was sequenced for a study of T cell responses to AZD1222 COVID-19 vaccine. Concerning this clone itself: As yet, its antigen is unknown.

Broader study findings: Females outnumbered males among donors, who were mostly white British; clonal diversity was possibly underestimated.

Measured with immunoSEQ multiplex PCR; TCRdb has only the in-frame clones, and not every one. Of approximately 150,000 clones in the sample, around 93% were seen once. The receptor comes from an adult in good health. Specimen: peripheral blood, collected on day 0 of AZD1222 vaccination.

In nucleotides, the CDR3 is TGTGCCAGCAGTGATGGGGACAGGGGAAACACTGAAGCTTTCTTT. It encodes CASSDGDRGNTEAFF. The chain joins TRBV25-1 to TRBJ1-1, with 10 bases lining up with TRBD1. After removal of 3 bases from V and 2 bases from J, the junction contained 3 bases not matched to a gene. The CDR3 extends over 15 amino acids. Germline V CDR1 and CDR2: MGHDK, SYGVNS.